The T cell receptor (beta chain) described here comes from a study of OX40 agonist ivuxolimab in advanced cancers. Background on the whole study: Ivuxolimab was a fully human IgG2 agonistic monoclonal antibody targeting the costimulatory receptor OX40 (CD134). Intravenous ivuxolimab was administered to patients every 2 weeks at six dose levels: 0.01, 0.1, 0.3, 1.5, 3 and 10 mg/kg. Of the approximately 54 dose-escalation patients, hepatocellular carcinoma was present in about 20, melanoma in approximately 15, renal cell carcinoma in 9 and head and neck cancer in 9. The dose-escalation cohort was roughly 83% male with a mean age of about 60 years, ranging from roughly 23 to 90. Prior anti-PD-1, anti-PD-L1 or anti-CTLA-4 therapy was permitted, and 40% to 50% of dose-escalation patients had received checkpoint inhibitors. Three dose-escalation patients achieved partial responses, one with hepatocellular carcinoma and two with cutaneous melanoma. The point of sequencing TCRbeta in the periphery was to test whether ivuxolimab changed TCR sequence diversity and drove clonal T-cell expansion. The paper describes the monotherapy dose-escalation part (N of about 52 patients) of the phase I trial of ivuxolimab.

Patients with autoimmune disease history or receiving systemic immunosuppression were excluded from the trial. Peripheral blood for TCR sequencing was collected from all dose cohorts at baseline, on cycle 4 day 1, and on cycle 7 day 1. The samples were drawn from a first-in-human, open-label, multicenter phase I dose-escalation trial of ivuxolimab. Adults with locally advanced or metastatic melanoma, renal cell, hepatocellular, or head and neck squamous cell carcinoma were enrolled in the trial. Before TCR sequencing, CD4+ T cells and CD8+ T cells were sorted from peripheral blood as separate populations. To sequence the TCRbeta CDR3 region, genomic DNA was isolated from the sorted cells. TCRbeta CDR3 regions were sequenced using the immunoSEQ Assay. The table was pulled from immuneACCESS by TCRdb, which kept in-frame rearrangements only. Such tables lose some clones; where checked, under half of the loss comes from unresolved V genes, and the rest has no known cause. The sample includes 45,000 to 70,000 clones, with 75% to 85% observed a single time. The ten largest account for approximately 2.8% of the sample.

General findings and caveats noted by the study authors: In partial responders in the 0.1-3.0 mg/kg groups, normalized peripheral clonal expansion was found to be among the lowest, especially among CD8+ T cells. After ivuxolimab, more expanded clones were found on average in CD8+ T cells than in CD4+ T cells. Low levels of normalized T-cell clonal expansion were also seen in some patients who did not respond. At doses of 0.1 to 3.0 mg/kg, clonal expansion of both CD4+ and CD8+ T cells in blood was seen between baseline and week 6. Antigen specificity was not determined for the clonally expanded peripheral T cells.

Concerning this clone: Its binding antigen is unknown. Within one base of it there is no much larger clone, and no base qualities were kept.

Trimming takes 1 base off V and 8 bases off J; junction bases not matched to a gene: 6. The CDR1 and CDR2 encoded by the germline V gene are SGHTA and FQGNSA. Including cysteine and phenylalanine, the CDR3 has 15 amino acids. The entry retains the CDR3 DNA only, 45 bases that are in frame from base 1. This receptor chain uses TRBV7-2 and TRBJ2-1; 9 bases in between match TRBD2. The sequence was collected from an adult with an advanced solid tumor such as melanoma, head and neck, liver or kidney cancer. The specimen was CD4+ or CD8+ T cells sorted from blood, collected in a trial of the OX40 agonist ivuxolimab. The CDR3 in this case is CASSLGGREGDEQFF. The sequenced DNA: TGTGCCAGCAGCTTAGGCGGGAGGGAGGGGGATGAGCAGTTCTTC.